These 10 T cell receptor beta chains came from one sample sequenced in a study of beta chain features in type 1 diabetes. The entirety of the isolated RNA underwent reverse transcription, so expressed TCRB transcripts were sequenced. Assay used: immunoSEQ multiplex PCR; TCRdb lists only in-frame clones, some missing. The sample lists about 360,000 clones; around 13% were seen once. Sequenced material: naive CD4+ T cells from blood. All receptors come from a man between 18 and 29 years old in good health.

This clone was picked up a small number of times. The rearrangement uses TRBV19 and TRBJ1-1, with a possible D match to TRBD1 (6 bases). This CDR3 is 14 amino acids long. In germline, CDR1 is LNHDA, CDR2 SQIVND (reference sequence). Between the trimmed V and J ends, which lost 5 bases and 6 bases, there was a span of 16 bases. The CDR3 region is CASSSRNRVSEAFF. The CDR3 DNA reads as TGTGCCAGTAGTTCCCGAAACAGGGTATCTGAAGCTTTCTTT.

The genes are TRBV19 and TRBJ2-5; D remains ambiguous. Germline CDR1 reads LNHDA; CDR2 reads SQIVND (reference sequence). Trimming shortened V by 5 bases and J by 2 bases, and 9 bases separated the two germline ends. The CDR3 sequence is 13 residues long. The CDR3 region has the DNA TGTGCCAGTAGTGAGTTAATGCAAGAGACCCAGTACTTC. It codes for CASSELMQETQYF.

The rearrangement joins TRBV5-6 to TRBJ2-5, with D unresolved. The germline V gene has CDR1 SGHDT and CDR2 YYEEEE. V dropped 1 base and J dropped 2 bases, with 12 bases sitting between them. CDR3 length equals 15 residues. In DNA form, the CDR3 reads TGTGCCAGCAGCTTGATAGGAGATCATCAAGAGACCCAGTACTTC. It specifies CASSLIGDHQETQYF.

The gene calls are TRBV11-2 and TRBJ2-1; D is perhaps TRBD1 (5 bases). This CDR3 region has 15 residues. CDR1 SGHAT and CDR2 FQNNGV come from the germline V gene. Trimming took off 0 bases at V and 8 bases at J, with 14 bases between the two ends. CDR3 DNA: TGTGCCAGCAGCTTAGAGGATCTCCAAGGGGATGAGCAGTTCTTC. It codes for CASSLEDLQGDEQFF. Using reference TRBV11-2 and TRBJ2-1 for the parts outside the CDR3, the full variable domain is EAGVAQSPRYKIIEKRQSVAFWCNPISGHATLYWYQQILGQGPKLLIQFQNNGVVDDSQLPKDRFSAERLKGVDSTLKIQPAKLEDSAVYLCASSLEDLQGDEQFFGPGTRLTVL.

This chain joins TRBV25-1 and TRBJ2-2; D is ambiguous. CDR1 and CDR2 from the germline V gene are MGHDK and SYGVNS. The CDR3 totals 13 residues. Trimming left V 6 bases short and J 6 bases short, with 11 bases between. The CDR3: CASRSGFAGELFF. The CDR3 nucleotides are TGTGCCAGCAGGTCAGGTTTCGCCGGGGAGCTGTTTTTT.

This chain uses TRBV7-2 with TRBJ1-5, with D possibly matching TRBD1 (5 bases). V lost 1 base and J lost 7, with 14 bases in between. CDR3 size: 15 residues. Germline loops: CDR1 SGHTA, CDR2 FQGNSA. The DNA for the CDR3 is TGTGCCAGCAGCTTAGGACCGGGGGGGATACAGCCCCAGCATTTT. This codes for CASSLGPGGIQPQHF. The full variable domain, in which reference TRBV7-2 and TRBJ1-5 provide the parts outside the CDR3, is GAGVSQSPSNKVTEKGKDVELRCDPISGHTALYWYRQSLGQGLEFLIYFQGNSAPDKSGLPSDRFSAERTGGSVSTLTIQRTQQEDSAVYLCASSLGPGGIQPQHFGDGTRLSIL.

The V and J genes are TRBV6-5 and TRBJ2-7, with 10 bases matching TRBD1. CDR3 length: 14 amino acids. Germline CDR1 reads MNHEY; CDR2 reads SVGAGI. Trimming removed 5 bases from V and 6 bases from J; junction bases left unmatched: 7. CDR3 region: CASSVPGQGSEQYF. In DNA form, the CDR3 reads TGTGCCAGCAGTGTCCCGGGACAGGGGTCCGAGCAGTACTTC.

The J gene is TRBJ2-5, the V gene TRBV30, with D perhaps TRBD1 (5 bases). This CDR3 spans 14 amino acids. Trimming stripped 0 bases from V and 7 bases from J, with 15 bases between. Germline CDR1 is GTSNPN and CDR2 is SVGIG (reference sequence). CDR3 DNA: TGTGCCTGGAGTGTATTGGGGCAGGGTGGGACCCAGTACTTC. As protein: CAWSVLGQGGTQYF.

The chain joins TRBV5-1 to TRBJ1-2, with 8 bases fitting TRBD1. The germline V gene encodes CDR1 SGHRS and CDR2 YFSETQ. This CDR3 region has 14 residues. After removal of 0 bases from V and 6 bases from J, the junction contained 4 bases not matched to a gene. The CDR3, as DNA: TGCGCCAGCAGCTTGGAGGTGACAGGGGATGGCTACACCTTC. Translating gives CASSLEVTGDGYTF.

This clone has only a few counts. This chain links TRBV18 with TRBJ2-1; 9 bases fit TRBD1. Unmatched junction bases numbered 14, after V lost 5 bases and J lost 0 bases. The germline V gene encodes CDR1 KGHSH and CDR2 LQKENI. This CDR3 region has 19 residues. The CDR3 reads CASSSIDRGRLSSYNEQFF. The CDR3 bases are TGTGCCAGCTCATCCATTGACAGGGGGAGACTCAGCTCCTACAATGAGCAGTTCTTC.